Only a few counts were recorded for the clone carrying this T cell receptor beta chain. Its antigen is undetermined. This sample stems from a study of T cells after yellow fever vaccination. Regarding the study as a whole: Few clonotypes appeared in both CD4 and CD8 compartments.

Generation of TCR cDNA used 5'RACE template switching (which added a universal primer site and UMIs). TCRdb re-called the 5' RACE reads with MiXCR, one entry per CDR3 protein. The sample includes fewer than 350,000 distinct CDR3 sequences, 8.7% of them seen just once. CDR3 length: 13 residues. V lost 10 bases to trimming and J lost 7 bases; unmatched junction nucleotides: 7. CDR1 LGHNA and CDR2 YNFKEQ come from the germline V gene. The source of this sequence is a young man who received the YFV17D yellow fever vaccine. The sequencing used PBMCs, collected on the day of the first yellow fever vaccination. J is TRBJ1-6 and V is TRBV4-2; 7 bases are a match to TRBD1. In DNA, the CDR3 is TGTGCCACCACGGGACAGTACAATTCACCCCTCCACTTT. This gives the protein CATTGQYNSPLHF.